This T cell receptor (beta chain) was profiled in a study of cytomegalovirus exposure and HLA in healthy donors. The PCR used 60 Vbeta and 13 Jbeta primers. The table came from immunoSEQ multiplex PCR; TCRdb's copy has only in-frame clones and leaves some out. Here the sample spans around 54,000 clones, around 81% being singletons. Per the germline V gene, CDR1 is SGHRS and CDR2 is YFSETQ. V lost 2 bases and J lost 7; bases outside the gene matches: 3. The CDR3 length is 14 residues. Regarding the study as a whole: TCR beta chain V- and J-gene trimming was linked, in a later analysis, to a missense variant in DCLRE1C. A classifier reportedly called cytomegalovirus status with high sensitivity and specificity.

About this clone: The antigen remains undetermined.

The rearrangement links TRBV5-1 to TRBJ2-1, with TRBD1 matching over 10 bases. This clonotype was sampled from a man in his thirties or forties in good health and CMV-seropositive. The sample comprised PBMCs. CDR3 in amino acids: CASSLGGQGNEQFF. The CDR3 DNA reads as TGCGCCAGCAGCTTAGGGGGACAGGGGAATGAGCAGTTCTTC.